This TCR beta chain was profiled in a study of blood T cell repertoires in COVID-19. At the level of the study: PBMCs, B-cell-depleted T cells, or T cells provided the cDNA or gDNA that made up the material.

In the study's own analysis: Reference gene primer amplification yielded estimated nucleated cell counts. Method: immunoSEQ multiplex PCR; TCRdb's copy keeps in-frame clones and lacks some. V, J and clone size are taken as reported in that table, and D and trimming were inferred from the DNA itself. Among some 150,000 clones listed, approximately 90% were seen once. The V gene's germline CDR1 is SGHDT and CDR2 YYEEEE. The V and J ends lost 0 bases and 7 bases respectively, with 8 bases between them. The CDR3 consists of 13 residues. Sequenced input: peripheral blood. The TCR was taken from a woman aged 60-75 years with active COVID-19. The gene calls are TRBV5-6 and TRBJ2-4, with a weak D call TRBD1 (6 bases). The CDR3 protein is CASSLDRGNIQYF. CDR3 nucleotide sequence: TGTGCCAGCAGCTTGGATAGGGGGAACATTCAGTACTTC.